The next 18 T cell receptor beta chains were all read from a single sample in a study of OX40 agonist ivuxolimab in advanced cancers. Using immunoSEQ multiplex PCR, the repertoire was profiled, and TCRdb retains in-frame clones only, with some absent. The table includes more than 55,000 clones, roughly 86% detected once. The sequencing here drew on CD4+ or CD8+ T cells sorted from blood, taken in a trial of the OX40 agonist ivuxolimab. The origin of the receptors is an adult with an advanced solid tumor such as melanoma, head and neck, liver or kidney cancer.

This sequence joins TRBV28 and TRBJ2-4, with 12 bases fitting TRBD2. V dropped 0 bases and J dropped 3; count of bases not matched to a gene: 6. Germline assignment: CDR1 MDHEN and CDR2 SYDVKM. This CDR3 has 18 amino acids. The CDR3 DNA is TGTGCCAGCAGTTTATGGGGTACTAGCGGGAGGAACAAAAACATTCAGTACTTC. Translated: CASSLWGTSGRNKNIQYF.

The gene calls are TRBV6-6 and TRBJ1-5; weak D call: TRBD1 (6 bases). The CDR3 has 12 residues. The ends were cut back, 5 bases at V and 14 bases at J, with 16 bases in the middle. Germline V gives CDR1 MNHNY, CDR2 SVGAGI (reference sequence). The CDR3 is CASSTLDSGKHF. The CDR3 DNA is TGTGCCAGCAGTACATTGGACAGTGGTAAGCATTTT.

V is TRBV5-1 and J is TRBJ1-2; D is ambiguous. The CDR3 contains 13 residues. The V and J ends lost 0 bases and 3 bases respectively, with 6 bases between them. The V gene's germline CDR1 is SGHRS and CDR2 YFSETQ. DNA for the CDR3: TGCGCCAGCAGCTTGGCCCTTGACTATGGCTACACCTTC. It is translated as CASSLALDYGYTF.

The gene calls are TRBV7-3 and TRBJ2-3; D might be TRBD2 (5 bases). V was cut by 5 bases and J by 2 bases, with 17 bases left in between. This CDR3 contains 16 residues. Germline V gene data show CDR1 as SGHTA and CDR2 as FQGTGA. The CDR3 DNA is TGTGCCAGCAGCACCACGGTACTCGGGAACACAGATACGCAGTATTTT. Translating gives CASSTTVLGNTDTQYF.

The rearrangement links TRBV2 to TRBJ2-7; D is possibly TRBD1 (6 bases). Germline values: CDR1 SNHLY, CDR2 FYNNEI. V lost 3 bases, J lost 2 bases, and 14 bases lay in between. The CDR3 runs 15 residues. CDR3: CASSDYVGATYEQYF. The CDR3 region has the DNA TGTGCCAGCAGTGATTATGTGGGGGCAACCTACGAGCAGTACTTC.

This clone has just one count. The chain combines TRBV4-3 with TRBJ1-2, with a weak D call TRBD1 (5 bases). CDR1 LGHNA and CDR2 YSLEER come from the germline V gene. The V end lost 3 bases, the J end lost 8 bases, and 16 bases lay between the germline ends. The CDR3 consists of 14 residues. The CDR3 nucleotides read TGCGCCAGCAGCCAGGGGACCGGCTTTGGAGGCTACACCTTC. Protein sequence: CASSQGTGFGGYTF.

The CDR3 nucleotides read TGTGCCAGCAGCTCCCGACAGGGGGTAGCAGATACGCAGTATTTT. This sequence encodes CASSSRQGVADTQYF. The J gene is TRBJ2-3, the V gene TRBV5-4, with 9 bases aligning to TRBD1. V shed 3 bases and J 4 bases; nucleotides not matched to a gene: 6. The CDR3 consists of 15 residues. Germline loops: CDR1 SGHNT, CDR2 YYREEE (reference sequence).

The V gene is TRBV5-4, the J gene TRBJ2-3; 11 bases are a match to TRBD2. The CDR3 contains 14 residues. Germline lookup yields CDR1 SGHNT and CDR2 YYREEE (reference sequence). Trimming at V came to 4 bases and at J to 5 bases, leaving 3 bases not matched to a gene. The CDR3 loop reads CASSTGLAGDTQYF. The CDR3, as DNA: TGTGCCAGCAGCACAGGACTAGCGGGAGATACGCAGTATTTT.

The chain links TRBV28 to TRBJ2-7, with D unresolved. Germline-derived CDR1 and CDR2 are MDHEN and SYDVKM. The CDR3 consists of 13 residues. Trimming left V 3 bases short and J 2 bases short, with 8 bases between. CDR3 loop: CASSFGQTYEQYF. DNA for the CDR3: TGTGCCAGCAGTTTCGGTCAAACCTACGAGCAGTACTTC.

This clone showed up just a few times. This rearrangement joins TRBV6-1 to TRBJ1-2; D is unclear. This CDR3 is built from 16 residues. The V and J ends lost 0 bases and 0 bases respectively, with 11 bases between them. CDR1 is MNHNS, CDR2 SASEGT, per germline. CDR3 in DNA: TGTGCCAGCAGTGAAGCGCGACCGAATTCTAACTATGGCTACACCTTC. This sequence encodes CASSEARPNSNYGYTF.

CDR3 coding DNA: TGTGCCAGCAGCTTCGAAAAAGAACAGGGTTTCGACAACTATCAGTTCTTC. Protein product: CASSFEKEQGFDNYQFF. The chain is built from TRBV7-8 and TRBJ2-1; D is possibly TRBD1 (6 bases). This CDR3 has 17 amino acids. V shed 3 bases and J shed 13 bases, with 28 bases lying between them. Per the germline V gene, CDR1 is SGHVS and CDR2 is FQNEAQ.

Details on this clone: One end of the junction does not line up with germline, which may come from a read error. The chain combines TRBV7-7 with TRBJ2-3, with D perhaps TRBD1 or TRBD2 (5 bases each). Germline V gene lookup returns CDR1 SSHAT and CDR2 FNYEAQ (reference sequence). The CDR3 has 18 residues. The DNA for the CDR3 is TGTGCTAGCAGTACTGGTGCGAGGGGAGTGGGGGGCACAGATACGCAGTATTTT. This translates into CASSTGARGVGGTDTQYF.

The chain joins TRBV11-3 to TRBJ1-5, with D unresolved. Germline V CDR1 and CDR2: SGHNT, YENEEA. CDR3 length: 17 residues. Trimming took 0 bases from V and 0 from J, leaving 12 bases between them. The CDR3 is CASSLDGRLYSNQPQHF. The CDR3 bases are TGTGCCAGCAGCTTAGATGGCAGACTATATAGCAATCAGCCCCAGCATTTT.

V usage is TRBV15 and J usage is TRBJ2-1, with 11 bases aligning to TRBD2. Looked up from germline, CDR1 is LNHNV and CDR2 is YYDKDF (reference sequence). CDR3 length equals 17 residues. V dropped 3 bases and J dropped 7; count of bases not matched to a gene: 11. The CDR3 protein is CATSSTSGRGYRNEQFF. CDR3 nucleotides: TGTGCCACCAGCAGTACTAGCGGGAGAGGCTACAGGAATGAGCAGTTCTTC.

The chain employs TRBV4-1 and TRBJ1-5; unclear D gene. The CDR3 totals 16 residues. The ends were cut back, 0 bases at V and 3 bases at J, with 12 bases in the middle. Germline V lookup: CDR1 MGHRA, CDR2 YSYEKL. This CDR3 reads CASSQDQGRYNQPQHF. The CDR3, as DNA: TGCGCCAGCAGCCAAGATCAAGGCAGGTACAATCAGCCCCAGCATTTT.

This chain connects TRBV11-2 to TRBJ2-3; D perhaps matches TRBD2 (5 bases). The ends were cut back, 5 bases at V and 0 bases at J, with 12 bases in the middle. The CDR3 extends over 15 amino acids. Germline assignment: CDR1 SGHAT and CDR2 FQNNGV. The CDR3 protein is CASSPARTSTDTQYF. In nucleotides, the CDR3 is TGTGCCAGCAGCCCCGCACGGACTAGCACAGATACGCAGTATTTT.

CDR3 coding DNA: TGTGCCAGCAGCCTCAACCCTTACAATGAGCAGTTCTTC. Translation: CASSLNPYNEQFF. The rearrangement links TRBV11-3 to TRBJ2-1, with unresolved D. V was trimmed by 5 bases and J by 4 bases, leaving 9 bases between them. The CDR3 loop spans 13 amino acids. Germline loops: CDR1 SGHNT, CDR2 YENEEA.

J is TRBJ1-4 and V is TRBV30; D gene unclear. From germline, CDR1 is GTSNPN and CDR2 SVGIG (reference sequence). V dropped 3 bases and J dropped 7 bases, with 12 bases sitting between them. This CDR3 spans 13 amino acids. CDR3 DNA: TGTGCCTGGAGGCCCCAGCCGGCTGAAAAACTGTTTTTT. Translated: CAWRPQPAEKLFF.